This T cell receptor beta chain was sequenced during a study of T cell responses to AZD1222 COVID-19 vaccine. Concerning this clone itself: No antigen is known for it.

Study-wide findings and caveats: The donor group comprised mostly white British people and more females; the analysis possibly underestimated clonal diversity. The study found Spike-specific TCR breadth and depth rose after two AZD1222 doses. Only 5 or 6 people who got AZD1222 tested seropositive at baseline. Distributed over spike, vaccine-associated CD4 TCRs predominated at 160-218 and 743-854.

Generated by immunoSEQ multiplex PCR, the TCRdb table keeps only in-frame clones and is missing some. The data hold some 120,000 clones, with about 93% observed a single time. This TCR derives from an adult in good health. The sequenced sample was peripheral blood, obtained on day 0 of AZD1222 vaccination.

In DNA form, the CDR3 reads TGCGCCAGCAGCCTGGGACAGGGTCCCTCCTACGAGCAGTACTTC. Translation: CASSLGQGPSYEQYF. This rearrangement joins TRBV4-1 to TRBJ2-7; 9 nucleotides line up with TRBD1. CDR3 length: 15 amino acids. Germline CDR1 is MGHRA and CDR2 is YSYEKL. The trim removed 4 bases at V and 0 bases at J, leaving 4 bases unmatched.